This T cell receptor beta chain was documented in a study of T cells in Graves' hyperthyroidism and ophthalmopathy. The germline V gene has CDR1 SGHVS and CDR2 FQNEAQ. V lost 4 bases and J 1 base, leaving 7 bases between the germline ends. This CDR3 is built from 13 residues. Regions amplified from RNA transcripts were the TCR beta CDR3 regions. HTBI primers were the set used in a first-round RT-PCR of the TCR CDR3. TCRdb processed the multiplex PCR reads anew with MiXCR; each CDR3 protein has one entry. Here the sample spans 370,000 or so distinct CDR3 sequences, 20% to 25% being singletons. Sequenced sample: blood. This sequence was found in a man aged 45 to 65 with Graves' hyperthyroidism. V and J are TRBV7-8 and TRBJ1-1; no reliable D call. The CDR3 spells CASSSVANTEAFF. The DNA of the CDR3 is TGTGCCAGCAGCTCGGTGGCGAACACTGAAGCTTTCTTT.